The sequence of this T cell receptor beta chain was determined in a study of shared clonotypes between healthy human individuals. This CDR3 comprises 16 residues. The V and J ends lost 6 bases and 5 bases, in that order; junction bases with no gene match: 13. From germline, CDR1 is MDHEN and CDR2 SYDVKM. This clone was picked up many times. Samples underwent the assay at deep level. Using about 190 ng DNA, approximately 30,000 T cell genomes, the sorted-subset replicate PCRs were run. Per the original data handling: ImmunoSEQ yielded junction-only sequences lacking quality scores, so filtering differed. Clones were read by immunoSEQ multiplex PCR, and TCRdb kept only the in-frame ones, dropping some. That table gives V, J and clone size, and the DNA gave D and trimming. The table has more than 850,000 clones, about 84% seen once.

The sequenced material came from memory CD4+ T cells from PBMCs. Subset meaning: CD45RA-negative fraction. The clonotype originates from a man aged 18 to 29 in good health. Some clones in this sample may be carry-over from other donors' samples. The chain links TRBV28 to TRBJ1-1, with TRBD1 identical over 9 bases. The CDR3, as DNA: TGTGCCAGCAGCACACCCGCCGGGACAGGGCGGACTGAAGCTTTCTTT. Encoded protein: CASSTPAGTGRTEAFF.